This TCR beta chain was sequenced for a study of T cells in Graves' hyperthyroidism and ophthalmopathy. Amplified regions were TCR beta CDR3 sequences from RNA transcripts. RT-PCR in the first round (using the HTBI primer set) targeted the TCR CDR3. Each CDR3 protein is one row after TCRdb ran MiXCR on the multiplex PCR reads. The sample lists approximately 740,000 distinct CDR3 sequences; around 13% were seen once. This CDR3 comprises 16 residues. CDR1 MDHEN and CDR2 SYDVKM come from the germline V gene. Germline trimming cut 7 bases from V and 6 bases from J; bases unmatched to any gene: 7. The receptor comes from a woman younger than 35 with Graves' hyperthyroidism. The sequenced sample consisted of blood. The chain couples TRBV28 to TRBJ2-2; 14 positions agree with TRBD2. In nucleotides, the CDR3 is TGTGCCAGCATCCAGCGACTAGCGGGAGGGGCCGGGGAGCTGTTTTTT. Translation: CASIQRLAGGAGELFF.